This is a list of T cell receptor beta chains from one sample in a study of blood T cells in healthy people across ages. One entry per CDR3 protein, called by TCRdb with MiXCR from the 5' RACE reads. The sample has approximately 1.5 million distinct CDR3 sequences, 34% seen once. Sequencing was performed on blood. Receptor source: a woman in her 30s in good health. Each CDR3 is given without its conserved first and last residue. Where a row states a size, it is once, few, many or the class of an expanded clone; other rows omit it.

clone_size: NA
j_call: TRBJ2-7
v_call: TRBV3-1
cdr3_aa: ANSQIPGLAGAYEQY

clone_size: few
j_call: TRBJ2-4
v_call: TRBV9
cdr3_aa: ASSVAEGAKNIQY

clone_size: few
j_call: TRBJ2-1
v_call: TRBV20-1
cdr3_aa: SARGVFRGLPLNEQF

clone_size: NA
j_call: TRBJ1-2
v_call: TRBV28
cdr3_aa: ASRSYSPNYGHT

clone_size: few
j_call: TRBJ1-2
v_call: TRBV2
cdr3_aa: ASSESGQDSYT

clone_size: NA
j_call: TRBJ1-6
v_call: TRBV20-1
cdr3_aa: SARETGKIVESPLH

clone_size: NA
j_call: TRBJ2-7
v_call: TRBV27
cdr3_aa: ASKPRGLYEQY

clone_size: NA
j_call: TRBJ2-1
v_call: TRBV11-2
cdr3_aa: ASSLGTSGSLIGFDEQF

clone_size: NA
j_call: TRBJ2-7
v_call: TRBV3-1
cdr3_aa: ASSLSRGSSSYEQY

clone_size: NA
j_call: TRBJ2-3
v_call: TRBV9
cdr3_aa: ASSVATLAGTDTQY

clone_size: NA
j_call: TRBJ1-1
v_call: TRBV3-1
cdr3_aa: ATSEQGKIAEAF

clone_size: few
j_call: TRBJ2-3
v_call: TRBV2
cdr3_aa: ASSEAGTGPDTQY

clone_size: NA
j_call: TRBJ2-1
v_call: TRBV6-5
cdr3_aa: ASSSRTGGAYNEQF

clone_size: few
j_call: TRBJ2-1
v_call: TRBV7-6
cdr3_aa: ASSSLTSGGEQF

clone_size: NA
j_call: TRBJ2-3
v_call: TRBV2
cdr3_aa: ASSESGRDTQY

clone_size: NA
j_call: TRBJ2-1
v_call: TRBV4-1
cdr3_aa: ASSQDGGRGNEQF

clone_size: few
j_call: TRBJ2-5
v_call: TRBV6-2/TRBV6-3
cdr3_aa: ASSGVYNQETQY

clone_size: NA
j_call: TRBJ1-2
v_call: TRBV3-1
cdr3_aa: ASSQVRANHGYT

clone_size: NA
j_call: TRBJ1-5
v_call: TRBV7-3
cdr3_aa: ASSLTDRSSRNQPQH